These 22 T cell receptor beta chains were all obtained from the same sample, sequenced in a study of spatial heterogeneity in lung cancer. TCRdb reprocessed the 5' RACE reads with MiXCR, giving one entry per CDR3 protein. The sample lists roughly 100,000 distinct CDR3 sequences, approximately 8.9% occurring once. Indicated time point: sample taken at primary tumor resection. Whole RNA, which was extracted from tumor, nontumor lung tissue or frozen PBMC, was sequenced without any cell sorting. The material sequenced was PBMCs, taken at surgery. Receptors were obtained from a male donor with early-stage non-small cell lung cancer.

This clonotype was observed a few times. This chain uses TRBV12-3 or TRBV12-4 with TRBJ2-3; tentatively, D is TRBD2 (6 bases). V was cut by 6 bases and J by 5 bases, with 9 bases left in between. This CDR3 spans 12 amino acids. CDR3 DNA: TGTGCCAGCAGCGGGAGACGAGATACGCAGTATTTT. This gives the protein CASSGRRDTQYF.

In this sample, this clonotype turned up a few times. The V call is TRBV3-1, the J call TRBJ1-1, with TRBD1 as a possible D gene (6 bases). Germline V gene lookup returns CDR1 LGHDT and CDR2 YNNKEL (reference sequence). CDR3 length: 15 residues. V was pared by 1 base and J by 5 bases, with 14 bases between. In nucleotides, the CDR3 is TGTGCCAGCAGCCAAGTACTGGGGGCGCGGACTGAAGCTTTCTTT. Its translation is CASSQVLGARTEAFF.

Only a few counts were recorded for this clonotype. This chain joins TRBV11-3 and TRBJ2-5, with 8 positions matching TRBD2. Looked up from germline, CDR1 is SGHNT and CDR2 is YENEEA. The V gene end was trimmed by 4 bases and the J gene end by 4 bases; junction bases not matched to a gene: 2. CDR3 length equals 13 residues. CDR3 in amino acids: CASSSRGGETQYF. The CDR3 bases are TGTGCCAGCAGCTCCCGGGGGGGAGAGACCCAGTACTTC.

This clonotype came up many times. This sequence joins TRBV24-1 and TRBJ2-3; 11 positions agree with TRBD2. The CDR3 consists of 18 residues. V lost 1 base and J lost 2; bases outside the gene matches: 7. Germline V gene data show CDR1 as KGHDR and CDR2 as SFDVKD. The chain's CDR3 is CATSDFRGLAEFTDTQYF. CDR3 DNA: TGTGCCACCAGTGATTTTAGGGGACTAGCGGAGTTCACAGATACGCAGTATTTT.

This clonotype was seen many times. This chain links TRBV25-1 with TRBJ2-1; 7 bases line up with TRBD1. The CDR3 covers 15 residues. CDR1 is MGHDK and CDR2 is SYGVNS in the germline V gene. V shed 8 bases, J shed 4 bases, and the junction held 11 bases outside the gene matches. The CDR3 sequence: CASEDRQAQYNEQFF. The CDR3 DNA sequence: TGTGCCAGCGAGGACAGGCAGGCTCAATACAATGAGCAGTTCTTC.

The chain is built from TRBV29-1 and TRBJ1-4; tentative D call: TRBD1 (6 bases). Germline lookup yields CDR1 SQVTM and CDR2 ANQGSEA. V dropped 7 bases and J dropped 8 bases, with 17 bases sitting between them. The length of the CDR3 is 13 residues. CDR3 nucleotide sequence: TGCAGCGCATCCGACAGGTCAGGCGAAAAACTGTTTTTT. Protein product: CSASDRSGEKLFF.

The CDR3 sequence is CSARDSLSGRASYEQYF. CDR3 nucleotide sequence: TGCAGTGCTAGGGACTCTCTCAGCGGGAGGGCCAGTTACGAGCAGTACTTC. The rearrangement links TRBV20-1 to TRBJ2-7; 10 bases map to TRBD2. This CDR3 is 17 amino acids long. Per germline, CDR1 DFQATT and CDR2 SNEGSKA (reference sequence). V was pared by 3 bases and J by 4 bases, with 15 bases of the junction left unmatched.

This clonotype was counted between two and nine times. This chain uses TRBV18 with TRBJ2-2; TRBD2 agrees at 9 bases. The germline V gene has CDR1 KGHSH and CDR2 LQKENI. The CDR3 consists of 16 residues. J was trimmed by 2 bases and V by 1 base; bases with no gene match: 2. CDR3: CASSPRLAENTGELFF. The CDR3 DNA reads TGTGCCAGCTCACCACGACTAGCGGAAAACACCGGGGAGCTGTTTTTT. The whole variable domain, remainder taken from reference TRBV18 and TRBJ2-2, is NAGVMQNPRHLVRRRGQEARLRCSPMKGHSHVYWYRQLPEEGLKFMVYLQKENIIDESGMPKERFSAEFPKEGPSILRIQQVVRGDSAAYFCASSPRLAENTGELFFGEGSRLTVL.

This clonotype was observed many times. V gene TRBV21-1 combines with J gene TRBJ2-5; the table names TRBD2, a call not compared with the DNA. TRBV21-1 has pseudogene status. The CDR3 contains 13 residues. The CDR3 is CASCKRVAETQYF. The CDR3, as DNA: TGTGCCAGCTGCAAGAGGGTGGCAGAGACCCAGTACTTC.

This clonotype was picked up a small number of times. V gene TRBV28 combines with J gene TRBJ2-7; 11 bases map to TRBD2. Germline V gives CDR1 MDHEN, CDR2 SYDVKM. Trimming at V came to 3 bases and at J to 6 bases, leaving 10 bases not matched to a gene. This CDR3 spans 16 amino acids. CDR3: CASSFSTSGSPLEQYF. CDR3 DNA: TGTGCCAGCAGTTTCTCTACTAGCGGGAGCCCCCTCGAGCAGTACTTC.

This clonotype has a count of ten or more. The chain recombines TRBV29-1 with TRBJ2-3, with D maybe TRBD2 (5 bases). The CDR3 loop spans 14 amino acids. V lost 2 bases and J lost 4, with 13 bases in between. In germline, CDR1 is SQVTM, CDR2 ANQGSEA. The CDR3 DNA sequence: TGCAGCGTTGAACTAGCCGGGGATGCAGATACGCAGTATTTT. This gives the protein CSVELAGDADTQYF.

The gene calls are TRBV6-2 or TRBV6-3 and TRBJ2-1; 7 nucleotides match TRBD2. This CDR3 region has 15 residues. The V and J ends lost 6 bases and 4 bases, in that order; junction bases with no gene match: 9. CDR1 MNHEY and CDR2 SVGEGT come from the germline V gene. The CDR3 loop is CASRRWGGKYNEQFF. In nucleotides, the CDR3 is TGTGCCAGCAGACGGTGGGGGGGAAAATACAATGAGCAGTTCTTC.

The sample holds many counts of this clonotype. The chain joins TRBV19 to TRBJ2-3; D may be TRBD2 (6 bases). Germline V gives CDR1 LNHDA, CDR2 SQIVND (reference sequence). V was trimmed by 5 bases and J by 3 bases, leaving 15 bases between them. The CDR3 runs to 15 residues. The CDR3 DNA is TGTGCCAGTAGTGCGGGACGTAGAACAACAGATACGCAGTATTTT. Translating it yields CASSAGRRTTDTQYF.

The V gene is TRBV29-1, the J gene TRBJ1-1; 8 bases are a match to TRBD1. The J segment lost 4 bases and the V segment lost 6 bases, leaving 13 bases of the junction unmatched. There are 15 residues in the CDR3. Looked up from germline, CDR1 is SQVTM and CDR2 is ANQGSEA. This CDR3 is CSVNLGQGRGTEAFF. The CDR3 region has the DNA TGCAGCGTCAACCTTGGACAGGGAAGAGGCACTGAAGCTTTCTTT.

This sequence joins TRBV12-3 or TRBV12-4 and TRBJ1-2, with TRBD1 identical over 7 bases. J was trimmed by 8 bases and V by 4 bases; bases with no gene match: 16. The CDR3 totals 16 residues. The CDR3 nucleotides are TGTGCCAGCAGTTCTTGGGACAGTCTGACGATAGGCGGCTACACCTTC. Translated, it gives CASSSWDSLTIGGYTF.

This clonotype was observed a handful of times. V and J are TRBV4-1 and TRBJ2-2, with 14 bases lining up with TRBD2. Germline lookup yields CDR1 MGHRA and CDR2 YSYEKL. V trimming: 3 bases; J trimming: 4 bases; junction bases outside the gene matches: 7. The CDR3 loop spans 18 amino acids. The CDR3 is CASSQGGLAGVGTGELFF. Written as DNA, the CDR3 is TGCGCCAGCAGCCAGGGGGGACTAGCGGGAGTCGGCACCGGGGAGCTGTTTTTT.

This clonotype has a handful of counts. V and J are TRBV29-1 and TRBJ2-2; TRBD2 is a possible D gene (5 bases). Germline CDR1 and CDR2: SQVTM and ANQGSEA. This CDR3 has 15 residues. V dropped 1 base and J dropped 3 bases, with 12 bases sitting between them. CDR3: CSVEGSGGHTGELFF. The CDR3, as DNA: TGCAGCGTTGAAGGGTCTGGCGGGCACACCGGGGAGCTGTTTTTT.

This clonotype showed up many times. The CDR3 DNA reads TGTGCCAGCAGTTACGGTACTAACTATGGCTACACCTTC. Translated: CASSYGTNYGYTF. The genes are TRBV6-2 or TRBV6-3 and TRBJ1-2; no definite D call. The CDR3 runs to 13 residues. Germline-derived CDR1 and CDR2 are MNHEY and SVGEGT. With 2 bases removed from V and 0 bases from J, the gap between germline ends came to 4 bases.

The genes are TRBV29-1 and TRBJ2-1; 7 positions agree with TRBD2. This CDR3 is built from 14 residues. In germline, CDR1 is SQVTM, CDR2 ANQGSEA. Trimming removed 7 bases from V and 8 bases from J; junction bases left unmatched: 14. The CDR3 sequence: CSAGRVAGGDEQFF. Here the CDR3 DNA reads TGCAGCGCCGGAAGGGTAGCGGGTGGGGATGAGCAGTTCTTC.

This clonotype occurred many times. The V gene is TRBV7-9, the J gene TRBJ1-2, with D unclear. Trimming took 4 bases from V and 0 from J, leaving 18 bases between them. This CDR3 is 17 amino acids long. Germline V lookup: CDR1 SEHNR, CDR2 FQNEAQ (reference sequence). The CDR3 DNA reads TGTGCCAGCAGCTATTCAGGCACGGCAGGAGCTAACTATGGCTACACCTTC. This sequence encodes CASSYSGTAGANYGYTF.

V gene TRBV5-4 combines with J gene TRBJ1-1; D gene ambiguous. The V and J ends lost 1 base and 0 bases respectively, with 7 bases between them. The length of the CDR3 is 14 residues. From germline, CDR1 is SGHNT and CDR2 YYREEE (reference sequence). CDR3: CASSLPGLNTEAFF. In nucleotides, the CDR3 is TGTGCCAGCAGCTTGCCGGGATTGAACACTGAAGCTTTCTTT.

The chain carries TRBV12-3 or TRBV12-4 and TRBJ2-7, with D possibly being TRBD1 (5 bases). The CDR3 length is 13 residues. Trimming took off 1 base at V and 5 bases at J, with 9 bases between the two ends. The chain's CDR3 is CASSLGRVDEQYF. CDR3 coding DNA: TGTGCCAGCAGTTTAGGCAGGGTCGACGAGCAGTACTTC.